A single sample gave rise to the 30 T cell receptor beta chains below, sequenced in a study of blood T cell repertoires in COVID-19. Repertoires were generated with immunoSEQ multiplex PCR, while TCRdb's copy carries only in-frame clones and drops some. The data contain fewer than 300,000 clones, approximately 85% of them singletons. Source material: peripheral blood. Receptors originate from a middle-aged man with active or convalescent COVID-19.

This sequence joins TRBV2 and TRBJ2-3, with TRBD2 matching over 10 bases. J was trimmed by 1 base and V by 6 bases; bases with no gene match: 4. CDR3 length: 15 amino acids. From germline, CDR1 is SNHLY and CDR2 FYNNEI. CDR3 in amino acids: CASREGTSGTDTQYF. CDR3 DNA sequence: TGTGCCAGCAGGGAGGGGACTAGCGGCACAGATACGCAGTATTTT.

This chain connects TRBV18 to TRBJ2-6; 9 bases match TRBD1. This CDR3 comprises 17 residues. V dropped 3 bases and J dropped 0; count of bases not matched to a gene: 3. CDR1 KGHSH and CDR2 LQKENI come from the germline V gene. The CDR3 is CASSPGTGRSGANVLTF. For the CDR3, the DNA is TGTGCCAGCTCACCCGGGACAGGGCGCTCTGGGGCCAACGTCCTGACTTTC.

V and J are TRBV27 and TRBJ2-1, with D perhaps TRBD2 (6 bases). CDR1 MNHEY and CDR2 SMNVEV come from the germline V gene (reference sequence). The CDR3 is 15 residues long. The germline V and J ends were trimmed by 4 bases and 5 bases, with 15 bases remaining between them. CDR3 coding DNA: TGTGCCAGCAGTTCCCTTAGCGGAGGGGACAATGAGCAGTTCTTC. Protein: CASSSLSGGDNEQFF.

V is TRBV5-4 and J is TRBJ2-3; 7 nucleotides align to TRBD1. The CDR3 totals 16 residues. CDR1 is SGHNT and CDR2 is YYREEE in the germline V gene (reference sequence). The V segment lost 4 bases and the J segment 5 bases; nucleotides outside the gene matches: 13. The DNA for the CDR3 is TGTGCCAGCAGCAGCTCTAGGCAGGGGGATGGAGATACGCAGTATTTT. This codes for CASSSSRQGDGDTQYF.

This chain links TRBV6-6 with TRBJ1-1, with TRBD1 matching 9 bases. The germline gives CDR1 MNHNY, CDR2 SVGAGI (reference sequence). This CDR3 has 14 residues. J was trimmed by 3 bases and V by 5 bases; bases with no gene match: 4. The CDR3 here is CASSDRGEDTEAFF. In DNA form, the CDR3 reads TGTGCCAGCAGTGACAGGGGGGAAGACACTGAAGCTTTCTTT.

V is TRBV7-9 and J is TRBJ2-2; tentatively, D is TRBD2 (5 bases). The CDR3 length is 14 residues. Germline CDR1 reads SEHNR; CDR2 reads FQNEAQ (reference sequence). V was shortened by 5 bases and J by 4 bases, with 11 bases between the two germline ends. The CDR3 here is CASSPTRPTGELFF. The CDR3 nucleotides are TGTGCCAGCAGCCCTACTAGACCCACCGGGGAGCTGTTTTTT. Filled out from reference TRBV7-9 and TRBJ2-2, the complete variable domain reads DTGVSQNPRHKITKRGQNVTFRCDPISEHNRLYWYRQTLGQGPEFLTYFQNEAQLEKSRLLSDRFSAERPKGSFSTLEIQRTEQGDSAMYLCASSPTRPTGELFFGEGSRLTVL.

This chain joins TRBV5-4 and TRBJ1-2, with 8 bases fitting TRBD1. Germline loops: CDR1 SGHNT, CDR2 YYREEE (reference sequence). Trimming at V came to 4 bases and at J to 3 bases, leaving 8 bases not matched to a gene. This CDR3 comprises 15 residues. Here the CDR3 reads CASSAWDRNDYGYTF. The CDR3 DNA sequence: TGTGCCAGCAGCGCGTGGGACAGGAATGACTATGGCTACACCTTC. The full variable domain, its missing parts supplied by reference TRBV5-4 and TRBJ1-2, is ETGVTQSPTHLIKTRGQQVTLRCSSQSGHNTVSWYQQALGQGPQFIFQYYREEENGRGNFPPRFSGLQFPNYSSELNVNALELDDSALYLCASSAWDRNDYGYTFGSGTRLTVV.

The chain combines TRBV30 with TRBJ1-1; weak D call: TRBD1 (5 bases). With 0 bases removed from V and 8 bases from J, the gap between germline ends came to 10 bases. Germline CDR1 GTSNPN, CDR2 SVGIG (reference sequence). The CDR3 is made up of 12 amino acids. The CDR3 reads CAWSVRGIEAFF. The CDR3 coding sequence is TGTGCCTGGAGTGTACGGGGGATAGAAGCTTTCTTT.

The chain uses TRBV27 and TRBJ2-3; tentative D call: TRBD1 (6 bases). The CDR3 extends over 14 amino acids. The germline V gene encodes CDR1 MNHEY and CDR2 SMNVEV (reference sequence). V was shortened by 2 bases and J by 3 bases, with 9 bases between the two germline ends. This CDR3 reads CASSLNRGTDTQYF. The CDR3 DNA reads TGTGCCAGCAGTTTAAATAGGGGGACAGATACGCAGTATTTT.

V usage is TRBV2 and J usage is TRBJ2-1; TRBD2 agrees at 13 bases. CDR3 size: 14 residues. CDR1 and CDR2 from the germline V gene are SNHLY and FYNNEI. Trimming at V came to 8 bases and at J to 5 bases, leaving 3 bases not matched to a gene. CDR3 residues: CASGGTSGNNEQFF. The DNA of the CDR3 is TGTGCCAGCGGCGGGACTAGCGGGAACAATGAGCAGTTCTTC.

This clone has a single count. CDR3 coding DNA: TGTGCCAGCAGCGGAGGTTCAGGGAGGAATTCACCCCTCCACTTT. Its translation: CASSGGSGRNSPLHF. This sequence joins TRBV7-9 and TRBJ1-6, with D maybe TRBD1 (5 bases). CDR1 and CDR2 (germline): SEHNR, FQNEAQ (reference sequence). The CDR3 runs to 15 residues. V dropped 5 bases and J dropped 7 bases, with 15 bases sitting between them.

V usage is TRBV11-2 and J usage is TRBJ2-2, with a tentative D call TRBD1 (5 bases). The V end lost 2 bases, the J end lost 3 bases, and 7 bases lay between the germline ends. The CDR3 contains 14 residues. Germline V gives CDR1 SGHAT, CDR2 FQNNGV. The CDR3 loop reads CASSLRQYTGELFF. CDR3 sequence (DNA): TGTGCCAGCAGCTTAAGACAGTACACCGGGGAGCTGTTTTTT.

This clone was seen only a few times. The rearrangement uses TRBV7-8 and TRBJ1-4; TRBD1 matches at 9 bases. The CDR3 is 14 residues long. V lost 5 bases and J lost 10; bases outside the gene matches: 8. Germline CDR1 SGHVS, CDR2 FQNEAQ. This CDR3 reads CASSLGQGKGKLFF. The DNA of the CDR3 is TGTGCCAGCAGCCTGGGACAGGGAAAGGGAAAACTGTTTTTT.

CDR3: CASTHRQDEQFF. Written as DNA, the CDR3 is TGTGCCAGCACCCACCGCCAGGATGAGCAGTTCTTC. J is TRBJ2-1 and V is TRBV6-6; D is undetermined. The V end was cut by 7 bases, the J end by 8 bases, with 12 bases between. Germline CDR1 reads MNHNY; CDR2 reads SVGAGI (reference sequence). CDR3 length: 12 amino acids.

CDR3 protein: CASSRNPQGAMGAFF. The CDR3 DNA is TGCGCCAGCAGCCGTAATCCTCAGGGGGCGATGGGGGCTTTCTTT. This chain joins TRBV5-1 and TRBJ1-1; 8 positions match TRBD1. This CDR3 spans 15 amino acids. Germline V CDR1 and CDR2: SGHRS, YFSETQ. Trimming cost V 4 bases and J 11 bases; bases outside gene matches: 16.

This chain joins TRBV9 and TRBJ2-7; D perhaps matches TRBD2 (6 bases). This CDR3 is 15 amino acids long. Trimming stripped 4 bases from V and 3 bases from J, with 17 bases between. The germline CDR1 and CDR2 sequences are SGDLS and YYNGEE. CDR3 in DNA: TGTGCCAGCAGCCCCCGCCAGCGGGCTAACTACGAGCAGTACTTC. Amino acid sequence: CASSPRQRANYEQYF.

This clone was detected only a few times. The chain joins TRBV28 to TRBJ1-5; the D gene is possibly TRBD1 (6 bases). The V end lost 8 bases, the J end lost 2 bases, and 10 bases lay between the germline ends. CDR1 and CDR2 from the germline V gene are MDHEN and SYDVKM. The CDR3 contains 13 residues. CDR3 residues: CASGGARNQPQHF. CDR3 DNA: TGTGCCAGCGGGGGGGCTCGCAATCAGCCCCAGCATTTT. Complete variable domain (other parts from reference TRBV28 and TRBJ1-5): DVKVTQSSRYLVKRTGEKVFLECVQDMDHENMFWYRQDPGLGLRLIYFSYDVKMKEKGDIPEGYSVSREKKERFSLILESASTNQTSMYLCASGGARNQPQHFGDGTRLSIL.

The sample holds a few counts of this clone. CDR3 DNA: TGCGCCAGCAGCTCGGGTGCAGCGGATTACAATGAGCAGTTCTTC. It is translated as CASSSGAADYNEQFF. This rearrangement joins TRBV5-1 to TRBJ2-1, with D possibly matching TRBD2 (5 bases). The V gene's germline CDR1 is SGHRS and CDR2 YFSETQ. The V end was cut by 3 bases, the J end by 4 bases, with 14 bases between. The CDR3 has 15 residues.

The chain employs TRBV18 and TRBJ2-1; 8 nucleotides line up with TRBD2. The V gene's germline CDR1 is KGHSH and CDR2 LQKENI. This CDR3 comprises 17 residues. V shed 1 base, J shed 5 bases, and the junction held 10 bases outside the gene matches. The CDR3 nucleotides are TGTGCCAGCTCACCACGCCGTCTTAGCGGGACCCACAATGAGCAGTTCTTC. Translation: CASSPRRLSGTHNEQFF.

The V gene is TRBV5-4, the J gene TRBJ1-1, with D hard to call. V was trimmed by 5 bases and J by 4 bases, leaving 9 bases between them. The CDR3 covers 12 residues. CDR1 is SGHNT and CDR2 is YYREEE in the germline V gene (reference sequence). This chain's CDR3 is CASSWPGTEAFF. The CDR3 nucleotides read TGTGCCAGCAGTTGGCCGGGCACTGAAGCTTTCTTT.

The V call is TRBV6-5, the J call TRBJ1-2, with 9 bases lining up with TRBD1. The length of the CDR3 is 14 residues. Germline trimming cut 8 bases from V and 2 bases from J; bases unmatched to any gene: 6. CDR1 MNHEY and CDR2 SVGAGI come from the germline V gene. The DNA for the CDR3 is TGTGCCAGCTTATACGGACAGGGGAACTATGGCTACACCTTC. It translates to CASLYGQGNYGYTF.

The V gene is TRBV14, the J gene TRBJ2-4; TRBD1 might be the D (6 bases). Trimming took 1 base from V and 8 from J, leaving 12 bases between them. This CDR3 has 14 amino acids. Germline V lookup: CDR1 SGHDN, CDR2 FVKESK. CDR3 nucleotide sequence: TGTGCCAGCAGCCAAGTGGCAGGGGCGGACATTCAGTACTTC. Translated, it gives CASSQVAGADIQYF. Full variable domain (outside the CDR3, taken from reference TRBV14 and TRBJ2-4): EAGVTQFPSHSVIEKGQTVTLRCDPISGHDNLYWYRRVMGKEIKFLLHFVKESKQDESGMPNNRFLAERTGGTYSTLKVQPAELEDSGVYFCASSQVAGADIQYFGAGTRLSVL.

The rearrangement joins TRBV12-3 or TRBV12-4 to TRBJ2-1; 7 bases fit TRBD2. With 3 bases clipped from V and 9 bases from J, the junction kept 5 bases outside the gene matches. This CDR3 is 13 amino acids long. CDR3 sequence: CASSLLAEGEQFF. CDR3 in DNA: TGTGCCAGCAGTTTGCTAGCGGAAGGTGAGCAGTTCTTC.

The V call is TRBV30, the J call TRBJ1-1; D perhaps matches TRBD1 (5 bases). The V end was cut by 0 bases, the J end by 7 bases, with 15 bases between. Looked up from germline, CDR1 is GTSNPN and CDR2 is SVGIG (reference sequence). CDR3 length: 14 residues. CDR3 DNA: TGTGCCTGGAGTGTACGGCTCATAGACAGTGAAGCTTTCTTT. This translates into CAWSVRLIDSEAFF.

CDR3 sequence reads: CASSVGGSSYNEQFF. The DNA of the CDR3 is TGTGCCAGCAGCGTCGGGGGGAGCTCCTACAATGAGCAGTTCTTC. J is TRBJ2-1 and V is TRBV28, with 7 bases lining up with TRBD2. Per germline, CDR1 MDHEN and CDR2 SYDVKM. V shed 6 bases, J shed 0 bases, and the junction held 5 bases outside the gene matches. The CDR3 spans 15 residues.

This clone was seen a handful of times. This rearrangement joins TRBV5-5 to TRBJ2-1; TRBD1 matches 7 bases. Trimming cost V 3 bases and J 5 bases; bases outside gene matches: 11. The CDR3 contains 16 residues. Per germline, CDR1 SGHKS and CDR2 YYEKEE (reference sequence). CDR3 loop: CASSWFTGTANNEQFF. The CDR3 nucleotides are TGTGCCAGCAGCTGGTTTACCGGGACAGCAAACAATGAGCAGTTCTTC.

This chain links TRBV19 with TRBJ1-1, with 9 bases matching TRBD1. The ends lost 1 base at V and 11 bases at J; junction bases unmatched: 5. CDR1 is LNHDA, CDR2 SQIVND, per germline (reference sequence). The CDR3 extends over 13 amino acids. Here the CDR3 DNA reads TGTGCCAGTAGTATAGCGGGGGACAGGGAGGCTTTCTTT. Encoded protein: CASSIAGDREAFF.

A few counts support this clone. CDR3 residues: CATAGQQDSPLHF. CDR3 DNA sequence: TGTGCCACCGCAGGACAGCAAGATTCACCCCTCCACTTT. The rearrangement joins TRBV10-3 to TRBJ1-6; maybe TRBD1 (6 bases). This CDR3 has 13 amino acids. Trimming cost V 10 bases and J 8 bases, with 15 bases left between them. Germline-derived CDR1 and CDR2 are ENHRY and SYGVKD.

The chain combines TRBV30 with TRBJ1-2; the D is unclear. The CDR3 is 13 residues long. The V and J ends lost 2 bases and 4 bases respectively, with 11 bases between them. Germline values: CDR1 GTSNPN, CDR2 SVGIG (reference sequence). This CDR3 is CAWSKTGFYGYTF. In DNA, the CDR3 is TGTGCCTGGAGTAAAACGGGGTTCTATGGCTACACCTTC.

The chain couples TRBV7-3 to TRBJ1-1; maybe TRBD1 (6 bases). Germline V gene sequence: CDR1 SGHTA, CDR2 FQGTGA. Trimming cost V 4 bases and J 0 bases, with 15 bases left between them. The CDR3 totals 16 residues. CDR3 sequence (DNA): TGTGCCAGCAGCTCACAGGGTGCGGGTCTGAACACTGAAGCTTTCTTT. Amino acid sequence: CASSSQGAGLNTEAFF.